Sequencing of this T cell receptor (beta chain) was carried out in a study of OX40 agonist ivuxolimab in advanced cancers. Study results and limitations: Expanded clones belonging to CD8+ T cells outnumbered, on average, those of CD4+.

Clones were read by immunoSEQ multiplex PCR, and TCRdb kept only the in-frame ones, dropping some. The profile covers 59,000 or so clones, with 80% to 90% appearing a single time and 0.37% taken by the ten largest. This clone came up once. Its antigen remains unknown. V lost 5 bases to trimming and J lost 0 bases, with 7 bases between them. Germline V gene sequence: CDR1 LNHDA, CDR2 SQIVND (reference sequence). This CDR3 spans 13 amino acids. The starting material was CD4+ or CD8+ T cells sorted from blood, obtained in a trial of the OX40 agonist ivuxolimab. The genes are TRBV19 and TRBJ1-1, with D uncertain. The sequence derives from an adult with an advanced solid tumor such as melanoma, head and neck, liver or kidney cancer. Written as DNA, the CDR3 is TGTGCCAGTAGTGCTCAGGTGAACACTGAAGCTTTCTTT. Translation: CASSAQVNTEAFF. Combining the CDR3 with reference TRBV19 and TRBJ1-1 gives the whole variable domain DGGITQSPKYLFRKEGQNVTLSCEQNLNHDAMYWYRQDPGQGLRLIYYSQIVNDFQKGDIAEGYSVSREKKESFPLTVTSAQKNPTAFYLCASSAQVNTEAFFGQGTRLTVV.